This T cell receptor beta chain was captured by sequencing in a study of T cell responses to AZD1222 COVID-19 vaccine. Findings of the study overall: Clonal diversity was possibly underestimated, and the donors were mostly white British, with more females. Baseline testing showed seropositivity in only six or seven AZD1222 recipients.

About this clone itself: Its antigen is unknown.

Investigators merged groups given second doses at roughly 4 or roughly 12 weeks. There are 14 residues in the CDR3. CDR1 and CDR2 from the germline V gene are MRHNA and SNTAGT. Trimming pared 5 bases from V and 0 bases from J, leaving 9 bases between. Measured with immunoSEQ multiplex PCR; TCRdb has only the in-frame clones, and not every one. Seen here are around 130,000 clones, roughly 92% observed once, and the top ten hold approximately 4%. The origin of this receptor is an adult who received the AZD1222 COVID-19 vaccine. This specimen was peripheral blood, taken 28 days after the second AZD1222 dose. The rearrangement uses TRBV6-4 and TRBJ2-3; D possibly corresponds to TRBD1 (5 bases). The chain's CDR3 is CASSRTPSTDTQYF. CDR3 nucleotide sequence: TGTGCCAGCAGTCGGACACCCAGCACAGATACGCAGTATTTT.